The 26 T cell receptor beta chains given below trace back to one sample, sequenced in a study of blood T cell repertoires in COVID-19 (dated by TCRdb to about 2020). The library relied on the immunoSEQ multiplex PCR assay. Imported from immuneACCESS, the table was reduced by TCRdb to in-frame sequences with V and J called. These copies leave out some clones; in studies compared against another copy, an unresolved V gene accounts for under half, and the cause of the remainder is not known. The sample table shows tens of thousands of clones, and around 76% are seen once. Roughly 13% of the sample lies in the top ten. The sequencing input was peripheral blood. These receptors were taken from an elderly woman with acute or convalescent COVID-19.

The rearrangement joins TRBV19 to TRBJ2-1; 7 bases line up with TRBD2. CDR3 size: 13 residues. CDR1 is LNHDA, CDR2 SQIVND, per germline (reference sequence). V trimming: 7 bases; J trimming: 9 bases; junction bases outside the gene matches: 9. The CDR3 nucleotides read TGTGCCAGTAAGGCGGGAGCAAAAGGTGAGCAGTTCTTC. Translation gives CASKAGAKGEQFF.

The V call is TRBV5-1, the J call TRBJ2-7; 14 nucleotides match TRBD2. The germline CDR1 and CDR2 sequences are SGHRS and YFSETQ. There are 19 residues in the CDR3. V shed 0 bases and J 4 bases; nucleotides not matched to a gene: 12. CDR3 loop: CASSLAGAGLAGVLYEQYF. DNA for the CDR3: TGCGCCAGCAGCTTGGCCGGGGCGGGACTAGCGGGAGTCCTGTACGAGCAGTACTTC.

This chain uses TRBV27 with TRBJ2-2, with TRBD2 matching over 9 bases. Trimming at V came to 2 bases and at J to 6 bases, leaving 16 bases not matched to a gene. This CDR3 spans 19 amino acids. The V gene's germline CDR1 is MNHEY and CDR2 SMNVEV (reference sequence). The CDR3 sequence: CASSLSPLASGIRSGELFF. DNA of the CDR3: TGTGCCAGCAGTTTAAGCCCGTTGGCTAGCGGGATTCGATCCGGGGAGCTGTTTTTT.

This rearrangement joins TRBV19 to TRBJ2-5, with 8 nucleotides matching TRBD1. J lost 3 bases, V lost 3 bases, and 12 bases had no gene match. Germline CDR1 is LNHDA and CDR2 is SQIVND (reference sequence). This CDR3 is 17 amino acids long. The CDR3 sequence is CASSMGDYDRGEETQYF. The CDR3 coding sequence is TGTGCCAGTAGTATGGGTGACTATGACAGGGGTGAAGAGACCCAGTACTTC. Filled out from reference TRBV19 and TRBJ2-5, the complete variable domain reads DGGITQSPKYLFRKEGQNVTLSCEQNLNHDAMYWYRQDPGQGLRLIYYSQIVNDFQKGDIAEGYSVSREKKESFPLTVTSAQKNPTAFYLCASSMGDYDRGEETQYFGPGTRLLVL.

This clone was seen only once. This chain links TRBV7-3 with TRBJ2-5; D is possibly TRBD1 (6 bases). V was cut by 2 bases and J by 5 bases, with 9 bases left in between. Germline CDR1 reads SGHTA; CDR2 reads FQGTGA. The CDR3 runs 13 residues. The CDR3 DNA reads as TGTGCCAGCAGCTTAGGGACATTTGAGACCCAGTACTTC. This translates into CASSLGTFETQYF.

The chain has TRBV19 and TRBJ1-1, with TRBD1 matching 8 bases. The CDR3 covers 18 residues. The V segment lost 6 bases and the J segment 0 bases; nucleotides outside the gene matches: 15. Germline V gene data show CDR1 as LNHDA and CDR2 as SQIVND (reference sequence). CDR3 nucleotides: TGTGCCAGTAGGGGTGAGCCCGGGACAGGCCTGATGAACACTGAAGCTTTCTTT. It yields the protein CASRGEPGTGLMNTEAFF.

Concerning this clone itself: Other nucleotide sequences in the sample specify the same CDR3. The chain couples TRBV3-1 (or the pseudogene TRBV3-2) to TRBJ1-5, with D possibly matching TRBD1 (6 bases). Per the germline V gene, CDR1 is LGHDT and CDR2 is YNNKEL (reference sequence). The V gene lost 1 base and the J gene lost 2 bases, with 9 bases spanning the gap. The CDR3 runs to 15 residues. DNA of the CDR3: TGTGCCAGCAGCCAAGGGAGACAGGGCAATCAGCCCCAGCATTTT. Amino acid sequence: CASSQGRQGNQPQHF.

The rearrangement joins TRBV27 to TRBJ2-7; TRBD2 matches at 7 bases. This CDR3 spans 13 amino acids. J was trimmed by 3 bases and V by 9 bases; bases with no gene match: 8. Germline CDR1 reads MNHEY; CDR2 reads SMNVEV (reference sequence). This CDR3 is CASQERGLYEQYF. CDR3 bases: TGTGCCAGTCAGGAGCGGGGACTCTACGAGCAGTACTTC.

This chain connects TRBV6-2 or TRBV6-3 to TRBJ2-5, with a weak D call TRBD1 (5 bases). This CDR3 spans 13 amino acids. Looked up from germline, CDR1 is MNHEY and CDR2 is SVGEGT. Trimming took off 6 bases at V and 4 bases at J, with 12 bases between the two ends. DNA of the CDR3: TGTGCCAGCAGCATACCAGGGCGAGAGACCCAGTACTTC. Translation gives CASSIPGRETQYF.

The genes are TRBV27 and TRBJ2-3, with TRBD2 identical over 9 bases. CDR1 is MNHEY and CDR2 is SMNVEV in the germline V gene (reference sequence). The CDR3 sequence is 12 residues long. Losses at the gene ends were 8 bases for V and 10 bases for J; bases not matched to a gene: 7. The CDR3 is CASSRLAEAQYF. CDR3 DNA sequence: TGTGCCAGCTCTCGACTAGCGGAGGCGCAGTATTTT.

This chain joins TRBV11-3 and TRBJ2-4, with TRBD1 identical over 8 bases. CDR1 and CDR2 (germline): SGHNT, YENEEA. The CDR3 has 13 amino acids. V trimming: 8 bases; J trimming: 9 bases; junction bases outside the gene matches: 9. The DNA of the CDR3 is TGTGCCAGCGGGAGAGACAGGGGAGGCATTCAGTACTTC. Translated: CASGRDRGGIQYF.

This clone was detected a few times. The chain joins TRBV6-5 to TRBJ2-6; 7 bases agree with TRBD2. Germline CDR1 MNHEY, CDR2 SVGAGI. The trim removed 7 bases at V and 2 bases at J, leaving 2 bases unmatched. This CDR3 comprises 14 residues. Written as DNA, the CDR3 is TGTGCCAGCAATCTAGCGGCTGGGGCCAACGTCCTGACTTTC. Amino acid sequence: CASNLAAGANVLTF.

This clone appeared a single time. The V and J genes are TRBV6-5 and TRBJ2-7; weak D call: TRBD1 (5 bases). Per the germline V gene, CDR1 is MNHEY and CDR2 is SVGAGI. Trimming took off 6 bases at V and 2 bases at J, with 14 bases between the two ends. The CDR3 is 14 residues long. CDR3 loop: CASRGQGQAYEQYF. CDR3 sequence (DNA): TGTGCCAGCAGGGGTCAGGGCCAAGCCTACGAGCAGTACTTC.

V is TRBV2 and J is TRBJ1-5, with D perhaps TRBD1 (5 bases). With 6 bases removed from V and 4 bases from J, the gap between germline ends came to 19 bases. Germline V gene data show CDR1 as SNHLY and CDR2 as FYNNEI. This CDR3 has 16 residues. The DNA for the CDR3 is TGTGCCAGCAGCCGGCCAGGGCTTGCTTTTAATCAGCCCCAGCATTTT. Protein product: CASSRPGLAFNQPQHF.

The chain is built from TRBV29-1 and TRBJ1-4; no clear D gene. Germline-derived CDR1 and CDR2 are SQVTM and ANQGSEA. CDR3 size: 14 residues. V lost 4 bases, J lost 0 bases, and 9 bases lay in between. CDR3 protein: CSVAPFATNEKLFF. The CDR3 nucleotides are TGCAGCGTTGCCCCCTTCGCAACTAATGAAAAACTGTTTTTT.

V and J are TRBV27 and TRBJ1-1; D gene ambiguous. The V and J ends lost 11 bases and 1 base respectively, with 14 bases between them. This CDR3 is 13 amino acids long. Germline V gene data show CDR1 as MNHEY and CDR2 as SMNVEV (reference sequence). DNA of the CDR3: TGTGCCTCCCGGAGGTGGGGGAACACTGAAGCTTTCTTT. Translating gives CASRRWGNTEAFF.

The CDR3, as DNA: TGTGCCACCAGTGACCTGGACAGGGCTACGGGAGCACAGCAGTTCTTC. Protein product: CATSDLDRATGAQQFF. V is TRBV24-1 and J is TRBJ2-1; 8 bases match TRBD1. J was trimmed by 11 bases and V by 4 bases; bases with no gene match: 15. Germline V gene lookup returns CDR1 KGHDR and CDR2 SFDVKD. The length of the CDR3 is 16 residues.

This clone was observed once. This chain joins TRBV14 and TRBJ2-3, with 11 positions matching TRBD2. Per the germline V gene, CDR1 is SGHDN and CDR2 is FVKESK. V was clipped by 5 bases and J by 8 bases; unmatched bases: 3. This CDR3 is 13 amino acids long. CDR3 coding DNA: TGTGCCAGCAGCAAGACTAGCGGGGCTACGCAGTATTTT. This codes for CASSKTSGATQYF. Combining the CDR3 with reference TRBV14 and TRBJ2-3 gives the whole variable domain EAGVTQFPSHSVIEKGQTVTLRCDPISGHDNLYWYRRVMGKEIKFLLHFVKESKQDESGMPNNRFLAERTGGTYSTLKVQPAELEDSGVYFCASSKTSGATQYFGPGTRLTVL.

About this clone itself: A read error may account for a junction end that differs from germline. V gene TRBV28 combines with J gene TRBJ1-5, with D uncertain. CDR3 length equals 12 residues. CDR1 and CDR2 from the germline V gene are MDHEN and SYDVKM. The CDR3 DNA is TGTGCCAGCAGCCTAGCCAATCGGCCCCAGCATTTT. Protein sequence: CASSLANRPQHF.

The chain carries TRBV29-1 and TRBJ1-2; 10 nucleotides match TRBD1. The ends lost 1 base at V and 3 bases at J; junction bases unmatched: 8. This CDR3 contains 16 residues. Germline V gives CDR1 SQVTM, CDR2 ANQGSEA. The DNA of the CDR3 is TGCAGCGTTGAAGCCGAGACAGGGGGCTATGACTATGGCTACACCTTC. Translated, it gives CSVEAETGGYDYGYTF. The full variable domain, completed using reference TRBV29-1 and TRBJ1-2, is SAVISQKPSRDICQRGTSLTIQCQVDSQVTMMFWYRQQPGQSLTLIATANQGSEATYESGFVIDKFPISRPNLTFSTLTVSNMSPEDSSIYLCSVEAETGGYDYGYTFGSGTRLTVV.

The V gene is TRBV24-1, the J gene TRBJ2-1, with 12 positions matching TRBD2. The CDR3 has 16 residues. Losses at the gene ends were 1 base for V and 7 bases for J; bases not matched to a gene: 4. The V gene's germline CDR1 is KGHDR and CDR2 SFDVKD. The CDR3 coding sequence is TGTGCCACCAGTGATTTTGAGACTAGCGGGAGTAATGAGCAGTTCTTC. Translated: CATSDFETSGSNEQFF.

V usage is TRBV28 and J usage is TRBJ1-6; D gene unclear. V was pared by 5 bases and J by 5 bases, with 10 bases between. Germline assignment: CDR1 MDHEN and CDR2 SYDVKM. The CDR3 has 14 amino acids. The CDR3 loop is CASSGGLNNSPLHF. CDR3 bases: TGTGCCAGCAGTGGCGGATTAAATAATTCACCCCTCCACTTT. Full variable domain (missing parts from reference TRBV28 and TRBJ1-6): DVKVTQSSRYLVKRTGEKVFLECVQDMDHENMFWYRQDPGLGLRLIYFSYDVKMKEKGDIPEGYSVSREKKERFSLILESASTNQTSMYLCASSGGLNNSPLHFGNGTRLTVT.

The rearrangement uses TRBV6-1 and TRBJ2-7; D uncertain. CDR3 length: 14 residues. Per the germline V gene, CDR1 is MNHNS and CDR2 is SASEGT. V dropped 2 bases and J dropped 3 bases, with 11 bases sitting between them. The CDR3 region is CASSELWPVYEQYF. Written as DNA, the CDR3 is TGTGCCAGCAGTGAATTATGGCCAGTCTACGAGCAGTACTTC.

This clone was picked up a small number of times. The gene calls are TRBV19 and TRBJ2-5; D unresolved. This CDR3 is built from 14 residues. Trimming removed 1 base at V and 0 bases at J, with 6 bases between. Germline V gene lookup returns CDR1 LNHDA and CDR2 SQIVND (reference sequence). CDR3 sequence reads: CASSIGADQETQYF. For the CDR3, the DNA is TGTGCCAGTAGTATAGGTGCGGACCAAGAGACCCAGTACTTC.

The V gene is TRBV3-1 (or the pseudogene TRBV3-2), the J gene TRBJ2-3; D gene uncertain. The V gene's germline CDR1 is LGHDT and CDR2 YNNKEL (reference sequence). V lost 3 bases, J lost 2 bases, and 9 bases lay in between. The CDR3 has 14 amino acids. This CDR3 reads CASSQSRVTDTQYF. The DNA for the CDR3 is TGTGCCAGCAGCCAGAGTCGCGTCACAGATACGCAGTATTTT.

The chain links TRBV5-4 to TRBJ2-7; 13 bases map to TRBD2. In germline, CDR1 is SGHNT, CDR2 YYREEE (reference sequence). V shed 4 bases, J shed 6 bases, and the junction held 10 bases outside the gene matches. This CDR3 spans 16 amino acids. CDR3 loop: CASSNLLGLAGVEQYF. The CDR3 DNA is TGTGCCAGCAGCAATCTTTTAGGACTAGCGGGAGTCGAGCAGTACTTC.